The 23 T cell receptor beta chains given below trace back to one sample, sequenced in a study of beta chain features in type 1 diabetes. The investigators reverse transcribed all of the isolated RNA, so they sequenced expressed TCRB transcripts. Assay used: immunoSEQ multiplex PCR; TCRdb lists only in-frame clones, some missing. The table records around 500,000 clones, approximately 28% of them present only once. Specimen: naive CD4+ T cells from blood. The receptors were sampled from a man aged 18-30 years in good health.

J is TRBJ2-3 and V is TRBV28, with D tentatively TRBD2 (5 bases). The germline CDR1 and CDR2 sequences are MDHEN and SYDVKM. The CDR3 length is 14 residues. The V gene lost 2 bases and the J gene lost 5 bases, with 11 bases spanning the gap. The CDR3, as DNA: TGTGCCAGCAGTTTACGCCTCGCGGGAGATACGCAGTATTTT. Translation: CASSLRLAGDTQYF.

This clone was seen more than once but under ten times. The chain links TRBV11-2 to TRBJ2-3; TRBD2 aligns across 7 bases. Germline CDR1 is SGHAT and CDR2 is FQNNGV. CDR3 length: 13 amino acids. Trimming cost V 7 bases and J 6 bases; bases outside gene matches: 7. The CDR3 sequence is CASTQRDADTQYF. CDR3 bases: TGTGCCAGCACCCAGCGGGACGCGGATACGCAGTATTTT.

The chain is built from TRBV15 and TRBJ1-2; D possibly corresponds to TRBD1 (6 bases). The ends were cut back, 6 bases at V and 3 bases at J, with 11 bases in the middle. This CDR3 region has 13 residues. Germline V lookup: CDR1 LNHNV, CDR2 YYDKDF (reference sequence). CDR3 nucleotides: TGTGCCACCAGTGGTGGGGGCCACTATGGCTACACCTTC. Amino acid sequence: CATSGGGHYGYTF. Based on the CDR3 plus reference TRBV15 and TRBJ1-2, the full variable domain is DAMVIQNPRYQVTQFGKPVTLSCSQTLNHNVMYWYQQKSSQAPKLLFHYYDKDFNNEADTPDNFQSRRPNTSFCFLDIRSPGLGDTAMYLCATSGGGHYGYTFGSGTRLTVV.

The chain recombines TRBV29-1 with TRBJ2-5; 7 bases are a match to TRBD2. This CDR3 spans 12 amino acids. The junction had 7 bases not matched to a gene; V was cut back by 7 bases and J by 5 bases. Germline lookup yields CDR1 SQVTM and CDR2 ANQGSEA. The CDR3 DNA reads as TGCAGCGCCTCCGGGGGGTGGGAGACCCAGTACTTC. Translated: CSASGGWETQYF.

This chain uses TRBV30 with TRBJ1-2, with 7 bases lining up with TRBD1. The CDR3 contains 14 residues. V lost 5 bases and J lost 2; bases outside the gene matches: 8. Germline CDR1 GTSNPN, CDR2 SVGIG (reference sequence). In DNA, the CDR3 is TGTGCCTGGGCTAGGACAGGCGGAAACTATGGCTACACCTTC. Residues: CAWARTGGNYGYTF.

This clone turned up a few times. The rearrangement uses TRBV7-9 and TRBJ2-3, with TRBD1 identical over 9 bases. Trimming removed 3 bases from V and 5 bases from J; junction bases left unmatched: 3. This CDR3 region has 14 residues. From germline, CDR1 is SEHNR and CDR2 FQNEAQ (reference sequence). CDR3 bases: TGTGCCAGCAGCTTTGGACAGGGGTTAGATACGCAGTATTTT. This gives the protein CASSFGQGLDTQYF.

The chain links TRBV29-1 to TRBJ1-4, with D tentatively TRBD1 (6 bases). Per the germline V gene, CDR1 is SQVTM and CDR2 is ANQGSEA. The CDR3 contains 14 residues. The V end was cut by 4 bases, the J end by 7 bases, with 16 bases between. CDR3 DNA sequence: TGCAGCGTTGCGATTACAGGGTTGGGTGAAAAACTGTTTTTT. Translation gives CSVAITGLGEKLFF.

The chain uses TRBV15 and TRBJ2-5; 9 nucleotides agree with TRBD2. Judging by the DNA end, TRBJ2-7 fits better; the J call may be wrong. Germline-derived CDR1 and CDR2 are LNHNV and YYDKDF (reference sequence). This CDR3 has 15 amino acids. CDR3 DNA sequence: TGTGCCACCAGCAAGGGGACTAGCCTAGACTACGAGCAGTACTTC. Translating it yields CATSKGTSLDYEQYF.

This rearrangement joins TRBV29-1 to TRBJ1-1; perhaps TRBD1 as D (6 bases). V lost 3 bases and J lost 5, with 13 bases in between. The CDR3 runs 13 residues. Looked up from germline, CDR1 is SQVTM and CDR2 is ANQGSEA. CDR3 residues: CSVEGTQGTEAFF. The CDR3 nucleotides read TGCAGCGTTGAGGGCACCCAGGGGACTGAAGCTTTCTTT.

This clone came up a few times. V and J are TRBV29-1 and TRBJ1-4; possibly TRBD1 for D (6 bases). Per germline, CDR1 SQVTM and CDR2 ANQGSEA. V lost 6 bases and J lost 5, with 10 bases in between. The CDR3 is 12 amino acids. The CDR3 region is CSVWTANEKLFF. DNA of the CDR3: TGCAGCGTCTGGACAGCCAATGAAAAACTGTTTTTT.

This chain uses TRBV29-1 with TRBJ2-1; D tentatively reads TRBD1 or TRBD2 (6 bases each). This CDR3 has 16 amino acids. Germline V gene data show CDR1 as SQVTM and CDR2 as ANQGSEA. The ends were cut back, 3 bases at V and 0 bases at J, with 15 bases in the middle. The CDR3 DNA sequence: TGCAGCGTTGAGGGGGGCGGAGGCTTCTCCTACAATGAGCAGTTCTTC. Amino acids: CSVEGGGGFSYNEQFF.

The chain joins TRBV2 to TRBJ2-6, with D hard to call. The germline V gene has CDR1 SNHLY and CDR2 FYNNEI. The CDR3 extends over 16 amino acids. Trimming cost V 1 base and J 0 bases, with 7 bases left between them. In DNA, the CDR3 is TGTGCCAGCAGTGAAGACCGTCCCTCTGGGGCCAACGTCCTGACTTTC. Protein product: CASSEDRPSGANVLTF.

This clone showed up just a few times. The chain uses TRBV5-1 and TRBJ2-5; D ambiguous. The DNA end is more similar to TRBJ2-7, so the J call may be wrong. The CDR3 consists of 11 residues. The germline V gene has CDR1 SGHRS and CDR2 YFSETQ. The CDR3 region is CASSLAYEQYF. In DNA form, the CDR3 reads TGCGCCAGCAGCTTGGCCTACGAGCAGTACTTC.

The J gene is TRBJ2-7, the V gene TRBV29-1, with TRBD2 identical over 7 bases. The CDR3 contains 13 residues. Germline assignment: CDR1 SQVTM and CDR2 ANQGSEA. V lost 7 bases and J lost 3; bases outside the gene matches: 9. In DNA form, the CDR3 reads TGCAGCGCCCTAGGGAGGGTTGGCTACGAGCAGTACTTC. As protein: CSALGRVGYEQYF.

This clone was counted between two and nine times. V and J are TRBV7-9 and TRBJ2-1; 8 nucleotides line up with TRBD2. Losses at the gene ends were 5 bases for V and 1 base for J; bases not matched to a gene: 7. The CDR3 runs to 16 residues. CDR1 is SEHNR and CDR2 is FQNEAQ in the germline V gene (reference sequence). This chain's CDR3 is CASSVGSGISYNEQFF. The CDR3 DNA is TGTGCCAGCAGCGTAGGTAGCGGGATTTCCTACAATGAGCAGTTCTTC.

This clone was seen more than once but under ten times. The chain combines TRBV5-4 with TRBJ2-5; D unclear. This CDR3 is 14 amino acids long. V lost 1 base and J lost 1, with 8 bases in between. In germline, CDR1 is SGHNT, CDR2 YYREEE (reference sequence). CDR3 amino acids: CASSLYGIQETQYF. The CDR3 DNA follows: TGTGCCAGCAGCTTGTATGGGATCCAAGAGACCCAGTACTTC. The whole variable domain, remainder taken from reference TRBV5-4 and TRBJ2-5, is ETGVTQSPTHLIKTRGQQVTLRCSSQSGHNTVSWYQQALGQGPQFIFQYYREEENGRGNFPPRFSGLQFPNYSSELNVNALELDDSALYLCASSLYGIQETQYFGPGTRLLVL.

The V call is TRBV6-5, the J call TRBJ2-7; D may be TRBD2 (7 bases). CDR3 length: 15 amino acids. Germline V lookup: CDR1 MNHEY, CDR2 SVGAGI. The V gene lost 7 bases and the J gene lost 5 bases, with 21 bases spanning the gap. The CDR3 here is CASKVRGGGTDEQYF. The CDR3 nucleotides are TGTGCCAGCAAGGTGCGGGGAGGGGGAACCGACGAGCAGTACTTC.

This clone was counted between two and nine times. V usage is TRBV5-1 and J usage is TRBJ2-7; TRBD2 matches 9 bases. Germline lookup yields CDR1 SGHRS and CDR2 YFSETQ. The CDR3 is made up of 13 amino acids. The junction had 2 bases not matched to a gene; V was cut back by 0 bases and J by 7 bases. In nucleotides, the CDR3 is TGCGCCAGCAGCTTGGAACTAGCGGGTGAGCAGTACTTC. This sequence encodes CASSLELAGEQYF.

This clone was observed a few times. The V and J genes are TRBV11-2 and TRBJ2-5; either TRBD1 or TRBD2 may supply D (5 bases each). The CDR3 spans 11 residues. Germline V CDR1 and CDR2: SGHAT, FQNNGV. V was trimmed by 7 bases and J by 6 bases, leaving 9 bases between them. The CDR3 reads CASTGAKTQYF. The DNA for the CDR3 is TGTGCCAGCACCGGGGCAAAGACCCAGTACTTC.

A few counts support this clone. The chain has TRBV4-1 and TRBJ2-3; D gene uncertain. Germline V gives CDR1 MGHRA, CDR2 YSYEKL. The CDR3 length is 12 residues. V was cut by 1 base and J by 6 bases, with 5 bases left in between. CDR3 amino acids: CASSQVKDTQYF. The CDR3 bases are TGCGCCAGCAGCCAAGTTAAGGATACGCAGTATTTT.

This clone was recorded a few times. V is TRBV4-2 and J is TRBJ2-7; 9 nucleotides match TRBD2. The V gene's germline CDR1 is LGHNA and CDR2 YNFKEQ. V lost 1 base, J lost 6 bases, and 10 bases stayed unmatched. The CDR3 totals 16 residues. Written as DNA, the CDR3 is TGTGCCAGCAGCCAAGTAGAAATGAGTAGCGGGAGCGAGCAGTACTTC. This translates into CASSQVEMSSGSEQYF.

This clone was detected only a few times. The chain uses TRBV5-1 and TRBJ2-7; maybe TRBD2 (6 bases). V gave up 1 base and J gave up 2 bases, with 13 bases separating them. Germline V gene lookup returns CDR1 SGHRS and CDR2 YFSETQ. This CDR3 is 15 amino acids long. Here the CDR3 reads CASSLFGSGAYEQYF. The CDR3, as DNA: TGCGCCAGCAGCTTGTTTGGTAGCGGAGCCTACGAGCAGTACTTC.

The chain employs TRBV7-9 and TRBJ2-5; 10 bases are a match to TRBD2. V trimming: 5 bases; J trimming: 4 bases; junction bases outside the gene matches: 4. The CDR3 has 14 amino acids. Germline V gene sequence: CDR1 SEHNR, CDR2 FQNEAQ (reference sequence). The CDR3 coding sequence is TGTGCCAGCAGCCCCCGGACTAGCGGAGAGACCCAGTACTTC. It encodes CASSPRTSGETQYF. Looking up the rest from reference TRBV7-9 and TRBJ2-5 gives the full variable domain: DTGVSQNPRHKITKRGQNVTFRCDPISEHNRLYWYRQTLGQGPEFLTYFQNEAQLEKSRLLSDRFSAERPKGSFSTLEIQRTEQGDSAMYLCASSPRTSGETQYFGPGTRLLVL.